The rows below give T cell receptor beta chains drawn from one sample of a study of T cell responses to AZD1222 COVID-19 vaccine. The assay was immunoSEQ multiplex PCR, and TCRdb's table has in-frame clones only and misses some. Of roughly 98,000 clones in the sample, just over 90% are singletons; the top ten hold roughly 13%. The specimen comprised peripheral blood, sampled on day 0 of AZD1222 vaccination. These receptors all come from an adult in good health. Each CDR3 is given with its conserved first and last residue. The order of the fields is J gene, V gene, clone size, D gene, CDR3 DNA, CDR3 protein. A D gene is named only where the DNA matches it firmly. Clone size is not always given. Where it is, it says once, few, many or a class for expanded clones.

TRBJ1-2 TRBV10-3 - TRBD1 TGTGCCATCAGGGGACAGGAAGATGGCTACACCTTC CAIRGQEDGYTF
TRBJ1-4 TRBV15 - - TGTGCCACCAGCAGAGATCGGGGGATGGGGGAAAAACTGTTTTTT CATSRDRGMGEKLFF
TRBJ2-3 TRBV6-5 - - TGTGCCAGCAGTTACTTAGATACGCAGTATTTT CASSYLDTQYF
TRBJ1-2 TRBV7-9 few - TGTGCCAGCAGCTCTATAGACAAGGGATTCCGGTATGGCTACACCTTC CASSSIDKGFRYGYTF
TRBJ1-2 TRBV24-1 - - TGTGCCACCAGTGATATAGGAGGCGTCGGAGGCTACACCTTC CATSDIGGVGGYTF
TRBJ2-6 TRBV7-8 - TRBD2 TGTGCCAGCAGCTTAGGGGCGGGGGCTGGGGCCAACGTCCTGACTTTC CASSLGAGAGANVLTF
TRBJ1-1 TRBV6-2/TRBV6-3 - - TGTGCCAGCAGCAACAGGGTTTTGAACACTGAAGCTTTCTTT CASSNRVLNTEAFF
TRBJ1-5 TRBV19 - TRBD1 TGTGCCAGTAGTACTAAAGACAGGGGTGGGAGCAATCAGCCCCAGCATTTT CASSTKDRGGSNQPQHF
TRBJ1-1 TRBV3-1/TRBV3-2 - - TGTGCCAGCAGCCAAAGACAGGCTGAAGCTTTCTTT CASSQRQAEAFF
TRBJ1-1 TRBV30 - - TGTGCCTGGAACCTGCATGGGAACACTGAAGCTTTCTTT CAWNLHGNTEAFF
TRBJ1-1 TRBV20-1 - - TGCAGTGCTAGTCGAGGGATGGGGGCTGAAGCTTTCTTT CSASRGMGAEAFF
TRBJ2-1 TRBV7-2 - TRBD2 TGTGCCAGCACCCGAACCGAGCGGGGCCCCTACAATGAGCAGTTCTTC CASTRTERGPYNEQFF
TRBJ2-1 TRBV11-2 - - TGTGCCAGCAGTCAGTGGGGTGGTGAGCAGTTCTTC CASSQWGGEQFF
TRBJ1-2 TRBV21-1 - - TGTGCCAGCAGGAATCGGGGGCGGCACTATGGCTACACCTTC CASRNRGRHYGYTF
TRBJ2-1 TRBV11-2 - - TGTGCCAGCAGCTTTACCCCGCAGGGCGCCACTGAGCAGTTCTTC CASSFTPQGATEQFF
TRBJ2-6 TRBV7-3 - - TGTGCCAGCAGCTTCGGGTTTTCCAGCTCTGGGGCCAACGTCCTGACTTTC CASSFGFSSSGANVLTF
TRBJ1-1 TRBV5-1 - - TGCGCCAGCAGCTCCGGGGCAAATGTGGGGCACGCTGAAGCTTTCTTT CASSSGANVGHAEAFF
TRBJ2-1 TRBV7-2 - - TGTGCCAGCAGTTCTACACAACCCAAGCAGTTCTTC CASSSTQPKQFF
TRBJ1-2 TRBV18 - - TGTGCCAGCTCACCACGACAAGACGCTAACTATGGCTACACCTTC CASSPRQDANYGYTF
TRBJ2-4 TRBV10-3 - - TGTGCCATCGGGCCTAGGGACATTCAGTACTTC CAIGPRDIQYF
TRBJ2-3 TRBV29-1 - TRBD2 TGCAGCGTTCTAGCGGGGGGCACAGATACGCAGTATTTT CSVLAGGTDTQYF
TRBJ1-6 TRBV2 once - TGTGCCAGCAGGAGGTCTTGGACAAATAATTCACCCCTCCACTTT CASRRSWTNNSPLHF
TRBJ2-1 TRBV5-1 once TRBD2 TGCGCCAGCAGCTTGGGGACTAGCGGGCCGAATGAGCAGTTCTTC CASSLGTSGPNEQFF
TRBJ2-7 TRBV4-1 - TRBD1 TGCGCCAGCAGCCAAAGTCCGGGGACAGGGCAGAGGTACGAGCAGTACTTC CASSQSPGTGQRYEQYF
TRBJ1-1 TRBV6-5 - TRBD1 TGTGCCAGCAAAAGACAGGGGGATGAAGCTTTCTTT CASKRQGDEAFF
TRBJ2-1 TRBV25-1 - - TGTGCCAGCAGTGAATTTAGCTCCTACAATGAGCAGTTCTTC CASSEFSSYNEQFF
TRBJ2-3 TRBV28 - - TGTGCCAGCAGTTTGGGGGCAGATACGCAGTATTTT CASSLGADTQYF
TRBJ1-5 TRBV2 - - TGTGCCAGCAGTGAAATCAGGGTAAGCAATCAGCCCCAGCATTTT CASSEIRVSNQPQHF